The clone carrying this T cell receptor (beta chain) was seen more than once but under ten times. Its target is unknown. The immunoSEQ assay was version 4, run in survey mode. Produced via immunoSEQ multiplex PCR; TCRdb's table is partial and in-frame only. The data show roughly 32,000 clones, with 65% to 90% seen just once and 18% held by the top ten. These data are taken from a study of persistence of HIV-infected CD4 T cells. Notes on the study in general: CMV- and Gag-responding cells had lower TCRbeta richness than CD3/CD28-responding cells. Proviral oligoclonality tracked with TCR oligoclonality within the same sorted cells.

The CDR3 totals 16 residues. Germline V gene data show CDR1 as SGHTA and CDR2 as FQGNSA. V lost 5 bases and J lost 10; bases outside the gene matches: 10. Cells were stimulated with overlapping HIV-1 Gag 15-mer peptides. Memory cells lacking CD40L and CD69 with high CD45RO were sorted. Donors had undetectable plasma HIV-1 RNA, under 50 copies/mL, for 4+ years. This clonotype originated in an adult woman with HIV who was CMV-seropositive. This chain uses TRBV7-2 with TRBJ2-5; 16 nucleotides match TRBD2. The sequencing used CD4+ T cells sorted from PBMCs after approximately 19-hour stimulation, collected from a patient who received antiretroviral therapy. In DNA, the CDR3 is TGTGCCAGCAGCAGACCCGGGACTAGCGGGGGGGGCAGCCAGTACTTC. Translation gives CASSRPGTSGGGSQYF.